This TCR beta chain was observed in a study of cytotoxic CD8 clonotypes in ibrutinib-treated CLL (TCRdb year 2021). With respect to the entire study: The cohort had 11 relapsed/refractory and some 15 treatment-naive patients; roughly 18 were IGHV unmutated. Responses were partial in some 24 patients and complete in 2; after median 68 months follow-up, roughly 14 stayed in remission and some twelve progressed. Response samples were obtained after a median of approximately 12 months of treatment, with a range of about 6 to 36 months. On average, each sample had about 260,000 productive templates and about 89,000 productive rearrangements. Longitudinal samples were available for about 30% of the roughly 86 trial participants. Cryopreserved peripheral blood mononuclear cells were obtained prior to treatment, at the time of response, and at either disease progression or sustained remission. Patients were still on ibrutinib when every remission and progressive disease sample was collected. The investigation overall reported the following: Baseline clonality was found to be higher than that of age-matched healthy donors and was strongly correlated with circulating CD8+ T-cell counts. Sampling times were not matched between sustained-remission and progressing patients, and lymph node repertoires were not studied. Clonality increased at ibrutinib response, stayed stable in sustained remission, and fell back toward baseline at progression. Public clonotypes were found to be uncommon and were observed to contract or remain stable during treatment; the increase in clonality was shown to reflect expansion of private clonotypes at ibrutinib response.

Taken from cysteine to phenylalanine, the CDR3 has 15 residues. CDR3 DNA is the only sequence kept; it has 45 bases, read in frame from the first base. Per the germline V gene, MGHRA is the CDR1 and YSYEKL is the CDR2. V lost 4 bases and J lost 6 bases, and the count of bases not matched to a germline gene is 8. With respect to this clone: Its antigen is unknown. Per-base qualities were not stored, and no clone one base away is much larger.

A MiSeq instrument was used for deep resolution sequencing, which targeted depths ranging from 1 in 1 million up to 1 in 200,000 T cells, with coverage averaging 10x for each clonotype. TCR beta libraries were generated with the immunoSEQ hsTCRB Kit. Processing in the source paper ran as follows. Data were analyzed with ImmunoSEQ Data Assistant and ImmunoSEQ Analyzer, with V, D and J genes assigned per IMGT definitions. Clonality was computed as one minus normalized Shannon entropy of productive rearrangement frequencies, ranging from 0 to 1. Only overrepresented clonotypes making up at least 0.05% of each patient's repertoire were included in the public clonotype analysis. Repertoires from 10 to 15 age-matched healthy donors in immuneACCESS were used as clonality controls. TCRdb retrieved this table from immuneACCESS and kept in-frame rearrangements only. Not all clones are present; in checked studies, unresolved V genes account for under half, and no reason is known for the remainder. That table gives V, J and clone size, and the DNA gave D and trimming. This sample comprises around 150,000 clones, more than 75% of them detected only once. 7.5% to 9% of the sample is taken by the ten largest.

For TCR beta library preparation, about 2.2 micrograms of genomic DNA was extracted from cryopreserved PBMCs. Longitudinal blood samples from CLL patients receiving ibrutinib monotherapy were subjected to high-throughput TCR beta sequencing. The patients took part in an open-label, single-center phase 2 trial of ibrutinib monotherapy. This clonotype originated in a human donor with chronic lymphocytic leukemia. Sequenced material: PBMCs, taken after 36 months of ibrutinib treatment. Rearrangement joined TRBV4-1 to TRBJ2-7, with 11 bases in between that match TRBD2. The DNA reads TGCGCCAGCAGCCCAACGGGACTAGCGGTTCTCGAGCAGTACTTC. The encoded protein is CASSPTGLAVLEQYF.